These T cell receptor beta chains were read from a single sample in a study of early T cells in non-severe SARS-CoV-2 infection. Each CDR3 protein is one row after TCRdb ran MiXCR on the 5' RACE reads. The sample includes tens of thousands of distinct CDR3 sequences, around 7% seen only once; the top ten take 5.8%. The material was whole blood, obtained at baseline. The receptors shown here come from an adult who was a healthcare worker with PCR-confirmed SARS-CoV-2 infection or an uninfected control (not recorded which). CDR3s include the opening cysteine and the closing phenylalanine or tryptophan. Fields, in order: clone size, D gene, J gene, V gene, CDR3 length, CDR3 DNA, CDR3 protein. D genes are given only for firm matches. The listing skips clone size in some rows; elsewhere it reads once, few, many or a size class.

many . TRBJ1-1 TRBV4-1 13 TGCGCCAGCAGCCAAGATTATTCGGCTGAAGCTTTCTTT CASSQDYSAEAFF
. TRBD1 TRBJ2-7 TRBV6-2/TRBV6-3 16 TGTGCCAGCAGTTACTCCCCCGGGACAGGGGTCTACGAGCAGTACTTC CASSYSPGTGVYEQYF
few . TRBJ1-1 TRBV27 13 TGTGCCAGCAGTTTAGGGGCGTACACTGAAGCTTTCTTT CASSLGAYTEAFF
many . TRBJ1-6 TRBV10-2 15 TGCGCCAGCAGTGAGTCGGGACCGCTCGGAGCACCCCTCCACTTT CASSESGPLGAPLHF
. . TRBJ2-1 TRBV7-9 15 TGTGCCAGGAGCTTAGTAAGGGTCCCCGGGGATGAGCAGTTCTTC CARSLVRVPGDEQFF
few . TRBJ1-3 TRBV7-2 15 TGTGCCAGCAGCCCTAGCCGATCGGAGGGAAACACCATATATTTT CASSPSRSEGNTIYF
many . TRBJ2-5 TRBV20-1 13 TGCAGTGCTCAAAGGGCTCGCGGGGAGACCCAGTACTTC CSAQRARGETQYF
. TRBD2 TRBJ2-3 TRBV6-2/TRBV6-3 16 TGTGCCAGCAGTCGCCCAATAGCGGGGGGTACAGATACGCAGTATTTT CASSRPIAGGTDTQYF
many . TRBJ1-1 TRBV30 13 TGTGCCTGGAGTGTAGTTTCAAACACTGAAGCTTTCTTT CAWSVVSNTEAFF
many . TRBJ1-2 TRBV12-3/TRBV12-4 12 TGTGCCAGCAGTTTAGCAGACGTTGGCTACACCTTC CASSLADVGYTF
many TRBD1 TRBJ2-7 TRBV7-9 14 TGTGCCAGCAGCCAAGACAGGGACAGCTACGAGCAGTACTTC CASSQDRDSYEQYF
many . TRBJ1-1 TRBV29-1 15 TGCAGCGTTGAAGATTTAGCAGAGCTGGGCCCTGAAGCTTTCTTT CSVEDLAELGPEAFF
. . TRBJ2-7 TRBV6-2/TRBV6-3 14 TGTGCCAGCAGTTACGGACGCCTAACTTACGAGCAGTACTTC CASSYGRLTYEQYF
many . TRBJ1-5 TRBV6-1 16 TGTGCCAGCAGTCGGGACGGACCCCGACCCAATCAGCCCCAGCATTTT CASSRDGPRPNQPQHF
many . TRBJ2-5 TRBV7-9 15 TGTGCCAGCAGCTTGGTGGGGGGGCCGCAAGAGACCCAGTACTTC CASSLVGGPQETQYF
few TRBD2 TRBJ2-1 TRBV20-1 14 TGCAGTGCTAAGATCGCCGGGACTAGCGGTGAGCAGTTCTTC CSAKIAGTSGEQFF
many . TRBJ2-3 TRBV20-1 14 TGCAGTGCTAGAGATCCACTAGCTACAGATACGCAGTATTTT CSARDPLATDTQYF
many . TRBJ1-6 TRBV19 14 TGTGCCAGTAGTATGGGGGACGGAAATTCACCCCTCCACTTT CASSMGDGNSPLHF
. . TRBJ2-4 TRBV3-1 14 TGTGCCAGCAGCCAAGATCATCTCGGAAACATTCAGTACTTC CASSQDHLGNIQYF
once . TRBJ2-1 TRBV4-2 16 TGTGCCAGCAGCCTAGCACGGCCTTCGATCAACAATGAGCAGTTCTTC CASSLARPSINNEQFF
many TRBD2 TRBJ2-3 TRBV20-1 14 TGCAGTGCGCCGACCCCGACTAGCGGGCCGACGCAGTATTTT CSAPTPTSGPTQYF
. . TRBJ2-2 TRBV10-3 14 TGTGCCATCAGTGATAACAGGGACACCGGGGAGCTGTTTTTT CAISDNRDTGELFF
. TRBD1 TRBJ1-1 TRBV6-5 15 TGTGCCAGCAGTTACGTCGGGACAGTGAACACTGAAGCTTTCTTT CASSYVGTVNTEAFF
few . TRBJ2-7 TRBV7-6 14 TGTGCCAGCAGCCGCACTCGGCAGGGCTACGAGCAGTACTTC CASSRTRQGYEQYF
few . TRBJ2-7 TRBV7-2 13 TGTGCCAGCAGCTTGGGGGGGCGGTACGAGCAGTACTTC CASSLGGRYEQYF
. TRBD1 TRBJ1-4 TRBV7-8 18 TGTGCCAGCGGTCTAAGGACAGGGACAACTGGAACTAATGAAAAACTGTTTTTT CASGLRTGTTGTNEKLFF
. . TRBJ1-1 TRBV11-1 14 TGTGCCAGCAGCTTAGTAGCTAGGGGCACTGAAGCTTTCTTT CASSLVARGTEAFF
few . TRBJ1-2 TRBV28 15 TGTGCCAGCAGTTTGGTGACAGTACCTAACTATGGCTACACCTTC CASSLVTVPNYGYTF
. TRBD1 TRBJ2-2 TRBV2 14 TGTGCCAGCAGTGAGCGGACAGGGATCGGGGAGCTGTTTTTT CASSERTGIGELFF
many . TRBJ1-1 TRBV29-1 9 TGCAGCGTTCAGTTGGGGACTTTCTTT CSVQLGTFF
many TRBD2 TRBJ2-1 TRBV20-1 15 TGCAGTGCTAGTCGGCGGGGGGGGCTCTACAATGAGCAGTTCTTC CSASRRGGLYNEQFF
many . TRBJ1-2 TRBV4-3 14 TGCGCCAGCAGCCCCCACGGGGTATCCTATGGCTACACCTTC CASSPHGVSYGYTF
many . TRBJ1-2 TRBV28 12 TGTGCCAGCAGTTGGCGAAACTATGGCTACACCTTC CASSWRNYGYTF
many . TRBJ2-2 TRBV20-1 11 TGCAGTGCCGCAGAACCCGGGGAGCTGTTTTTT CSAAEPGELFF
. . TRBJ2-1 TRBV7-7 15 TGTGCCAGCAGCTTGGACGGCGGCTCCTACAATGAGCAGTTCTTC CASSLDGGSYNEQFF
many . TRBJ2-7 TRBV4-3 16 TGCGCCAGCAGCCAAGCCGGTAGATCGGGGATATACGAGCAGTACTTC CASSQAGRSGIYEQYF
few . TRBJ1-6 TRBV18 12 TGTGCCAGCTCACCATACGGATCACCCCTCCACTTT CASSPYGSPLHF
few . TRBJ2-7 TRBV3-1 13 TGTGCCAGCAGCCAAGCCGACGGGGACGAGCAGTACTTC CASSQADGDEQYF
few . TRBJ1-5 TRBV6-5 14 TGTGCCAGCAGAACTAACAGTGGGGTTGGGCCCCAGCATTTT CASRTNSGVGPQHF
. . TRBJ2-7 TRBV29-1 12 TGCAGCGTTGCCCCAGGGGTGGAAGTACAGTACTTC CSVAPGVEVQYF
. TRBD2 TRBJ2-3 TRBV7-2 14 TGTGCCAGCAGCTTAGGCCTAGCGGAGTATACGCAGTATTTT CASSLGLAEYTQYF
few TRBD2 TRBJ2-1 TRBV5-1 18 TGCGCCAGCAGCTTGGCGGCTAGCGGAGATCTCTCCTACAATGAGCAGTTCTTC CASSLAASGDLSYNEQFF
. . TRBJ1-6 TRBV3-1 13 TGTGCCAGCAGCCAGACGACGAATTCACCCCTCCACTTT CASSQTTNSPLHF
many . TRBJ2-3 TRBV29-1 13 TGCAGCGTTGATGAGGGGGGCACAGATACGCAGTATTTT CSVDEGGTDTQYF
many TRBD2 TRBJ2-1 TRBV12-3/TRBV12-4 16 TGTGCCAGCAGTCCCACTAGCGGGGGTACTCACAATGAGCAGTTCTTC CASSPTSGGTHNEQFF
many . TRBJ2-5 TRBV9 14 TGTGCCAGCAGCGTGTACAGTTCCCAAGAGACCCAGTACTTC CASSVYSSQETQYF
many . TRBJ1-6 TRBV7-2 13 TGTGCCAGCAGCTTAGCGGGGGATTCACCCCTCCACTTT CASSLAGDSPLHF
many . TRBJ2-3 TRBV6-2/TRBV6-3 12 TGTGCCAGCAGTCCCGGGTTGGATACGCAGTATTTT CASSPGLDTQYF
many TRBD2 TRBJ2-1 TRBV3-1 18 TGTGCCAGCAGCCAACCGACTAGCGGGGGGGAAAAACACAATGAGCAGTTCTTC CASSQPTSGGEKHNEQFF
many TRBD1 TRBJ2-1 TRBV28 13 TGTGCCAGCAGCACCCCAGACAGGGATGAGCAGTTCTTC CASSTPDRDEQFF